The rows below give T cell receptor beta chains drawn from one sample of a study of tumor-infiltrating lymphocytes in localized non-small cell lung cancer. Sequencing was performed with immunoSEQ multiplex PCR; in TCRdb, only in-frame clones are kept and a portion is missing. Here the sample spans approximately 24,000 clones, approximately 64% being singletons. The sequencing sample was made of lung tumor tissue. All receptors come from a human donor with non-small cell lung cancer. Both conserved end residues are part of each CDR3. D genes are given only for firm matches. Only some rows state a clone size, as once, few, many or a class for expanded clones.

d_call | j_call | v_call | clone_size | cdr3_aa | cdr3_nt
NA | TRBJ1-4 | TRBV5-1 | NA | CASSPGTEKLFF | TGCGCCAGCAGCCCAGGGACAGAAAAACTGTTTTTT
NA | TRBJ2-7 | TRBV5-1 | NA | CASSFGGTATYEQYF | TGCGCCAGCAGCTTTGGGGGAACAGCCACCTACGAGCAGTACTTC
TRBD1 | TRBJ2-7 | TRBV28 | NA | CASSLLQTGDYEQYF | TGTGCCAGCAGTTTACTCCAGACAGGGGACTACGAGCAGTACTTC
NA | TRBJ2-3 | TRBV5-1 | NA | CASSPATATDTQYF | TGCGCCAGCAGCCCCGCGACCGCCACAGATACGCAGTATTTT
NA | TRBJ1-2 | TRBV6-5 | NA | CASRPTFVGTYGYTF | TGTGCCAGCAGGCCTACCTTTGTGGGTACCTATGGCTACACCTTC
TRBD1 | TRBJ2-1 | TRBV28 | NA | CASSFGSGTGVNEQFF | TGTGCCAGCAGTTTCGGATCCGGGACAGGGGTGAATGAGCAGTTCTTC
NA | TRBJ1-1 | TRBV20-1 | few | CSAERKGEAFF | TGCAGTGCTGAGAGGAAGGGTGAAGCTTTCTTT
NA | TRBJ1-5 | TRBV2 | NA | CASSRDSNQPQHF | TGTGCCAGCAGCAGGGATAGCAATCAGCCCCAGCATTTT
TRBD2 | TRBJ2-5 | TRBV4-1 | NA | CASSQWGTSGSKETQYF | TGCGCCAGCAGCCAGTGGGGGACTAGCGGGAGTAAAGAGACCCAGTACTTC
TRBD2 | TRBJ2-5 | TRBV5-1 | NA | CASSFAREGAETQYF | TGCGCCAGCAGCTTTGCTCGGGAGGGTGCCGAGACCCAGTACTTC
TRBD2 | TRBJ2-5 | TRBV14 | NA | CASSQGAGGGETQYF | TGTGCCAGCAGCCAAGGAGCGGGAGGAGGGGAGACCCAGTACTTC
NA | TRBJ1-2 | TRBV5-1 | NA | CASSLETAGGGYTF | TGCGCCAGCAGCTTGGAGACAGCGGGAGGAGGCTACACCTTC
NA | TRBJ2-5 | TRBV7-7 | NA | CASSLGLQETQYF | TGTGCCAGCAGCTTAGGACTTCAAGAGACCCAGTACTTC
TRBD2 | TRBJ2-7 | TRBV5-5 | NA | CASSTGLAAYEQYF | TGTGCCAGCAGCACGGGACTAGCGGCCTACGAGCAGTACTTC
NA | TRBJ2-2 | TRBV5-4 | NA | CASRVSFGELFF | TGTGCCAGCCGCGTTTCTTTCGGGGAGCTGTTTTTT
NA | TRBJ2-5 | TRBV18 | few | CASSRSIQETQYF | TGTGCCAGCTCACGGTCTATCCAAGAGACCCAGTACTTC
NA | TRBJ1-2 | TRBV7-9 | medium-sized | CASSTSGANYGYTF | TGTGCCAGCAGCACCTCCGGGGCGAACTATGGCTACACCTTC
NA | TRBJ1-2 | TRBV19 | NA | CASSRQLYGYTF | TGTGCCAGTAGCAGACAGCTCTATGGCTACACCTTC
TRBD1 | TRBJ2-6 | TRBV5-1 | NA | CASSRRTGDLTGANVLTF | TGCGCCAGCAGCCGACGGACAGGGGACTTGACTGGGGCCAACGTCCTGACTTTC
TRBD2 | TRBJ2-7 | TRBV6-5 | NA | CASSFGTSGNSYEQYF | TGTGCCAGCAGTTTCGGGACTAGCGGAAACTCCTACGAGCAGTACTTC
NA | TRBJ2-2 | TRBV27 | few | CASRKQESTGELFF | TGTGCCAGCAGGAAACAGGAGTCCACCGGGGAGCTGTTTTTT
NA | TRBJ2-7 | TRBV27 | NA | CASSLREGTGPYEQYF | TGTGCCAGCAGTTTACGTGAAGGAACGGGACCCTACGAGCAGTACTTC
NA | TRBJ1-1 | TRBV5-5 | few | CASSLRGLGTEAFF | TGTGCCAGCAGCTTGAGAGGTCTCGGCACTGAAGCTTTCTTT
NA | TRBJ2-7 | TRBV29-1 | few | CSVDSGGLTGEQYF | TGCAGCGTTGATTCGGGGGGCTTAACAGGCGAGCAGTACTTC
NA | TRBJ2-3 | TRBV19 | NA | CASMGDTQYF | TGTGCCAGTATGGGGGATACGCAGTATTTT
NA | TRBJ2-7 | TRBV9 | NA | CASSVTGTGTYEQYF | TGTGCCAGCAGCGTTACCGGGACTGGGACCTACGAGCAGTACTTC
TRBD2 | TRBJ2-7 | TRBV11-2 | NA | CASSFDGREQYF | TGTGCCAGCAGCTTTGACGGGAGGGAGCAGTACTTC
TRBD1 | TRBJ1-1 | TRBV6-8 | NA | CASSYPRWGRGRNTEAFF | TGTGCCAGCAGTTACCCCCGGTGGGGCAGGGGGAGGAACACTGAAGCTTTCTTT
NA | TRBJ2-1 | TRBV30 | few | CAWGIRGGQFF | TGTGCCTGGGGAATAAGGGGAGGACAGTTCTTC